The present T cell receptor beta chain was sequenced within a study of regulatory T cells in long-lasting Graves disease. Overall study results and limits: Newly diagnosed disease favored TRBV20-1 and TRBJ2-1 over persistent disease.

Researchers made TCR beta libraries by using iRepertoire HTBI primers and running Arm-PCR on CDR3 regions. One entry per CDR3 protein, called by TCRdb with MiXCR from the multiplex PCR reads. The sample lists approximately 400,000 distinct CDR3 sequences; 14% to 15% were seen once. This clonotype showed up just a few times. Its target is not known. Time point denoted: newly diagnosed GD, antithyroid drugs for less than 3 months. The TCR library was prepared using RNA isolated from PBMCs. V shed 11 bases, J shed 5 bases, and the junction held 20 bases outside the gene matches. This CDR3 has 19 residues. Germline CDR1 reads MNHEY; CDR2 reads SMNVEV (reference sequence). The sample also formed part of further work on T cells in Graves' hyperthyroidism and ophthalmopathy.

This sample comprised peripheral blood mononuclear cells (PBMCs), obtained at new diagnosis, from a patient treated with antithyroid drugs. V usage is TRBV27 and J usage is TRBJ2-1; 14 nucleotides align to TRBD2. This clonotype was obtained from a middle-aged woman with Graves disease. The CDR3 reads CAGTRAGLAGGSSDNEQFF. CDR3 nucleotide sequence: TGTGCCGGCACCAGGGCCGGACTAGCGGGAGGCTCTTCCGACAATGAGCAGTTCTTC.